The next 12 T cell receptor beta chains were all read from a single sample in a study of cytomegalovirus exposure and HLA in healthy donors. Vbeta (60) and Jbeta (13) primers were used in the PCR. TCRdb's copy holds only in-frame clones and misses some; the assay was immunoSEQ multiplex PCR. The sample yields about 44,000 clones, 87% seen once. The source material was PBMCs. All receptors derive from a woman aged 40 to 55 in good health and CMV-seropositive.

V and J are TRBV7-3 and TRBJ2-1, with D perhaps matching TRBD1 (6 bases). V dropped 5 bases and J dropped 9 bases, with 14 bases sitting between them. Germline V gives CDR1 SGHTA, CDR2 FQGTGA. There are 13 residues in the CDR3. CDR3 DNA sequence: TGTGCCAGCAGCCGCGTTCCAGGGGCTGAGCAGTTCTTC. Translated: CASSRVPGAEQFF.

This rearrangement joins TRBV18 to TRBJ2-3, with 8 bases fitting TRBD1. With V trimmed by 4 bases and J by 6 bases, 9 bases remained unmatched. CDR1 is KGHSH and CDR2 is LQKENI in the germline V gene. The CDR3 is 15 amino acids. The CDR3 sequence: CASSRAQGAGDTQYF. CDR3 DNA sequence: TGTGCCAGCTCACGCGCCCAGGGGGCAGGTGATACGCAGTATTTT.

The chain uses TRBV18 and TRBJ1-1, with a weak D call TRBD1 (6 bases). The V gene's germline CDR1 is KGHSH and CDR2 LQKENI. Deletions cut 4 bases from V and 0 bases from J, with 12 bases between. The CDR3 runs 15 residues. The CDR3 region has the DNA TGTGCCAGCTCACGGACCGGGACAATGAACACTGAAGCTTTCTTT. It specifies CASSRTGTMNTEAFF. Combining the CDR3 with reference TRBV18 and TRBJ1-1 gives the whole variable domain NAGVMQNPRHLVRRRGQEARLRCSPMKGHSHVYWYRQLPEEGLKFMVYLQKENIIDESGMPKERFSAEFPKEGPSILRIQQVVRGDSAAYFCASSRTGTMNTEAFFGQGTRLTVV.

CDR3 sequence reads: CASSPRQRYGYTF. In DNA form, the CDR3 reads TGTGCCAGCAGTCCCCGACAGAGATATGGCTACACCTTC. J is TRBJ1-2 and V is TRBV6-5; TRBD1 is a possible D gene (5 bases). The CDR3 totals 13 residues. Trimming cost V 5 bases and J 5 bases, with 12 bases left between them. CDR1 MNHEY and CDR2 SVGAGI come from the germline V gene.

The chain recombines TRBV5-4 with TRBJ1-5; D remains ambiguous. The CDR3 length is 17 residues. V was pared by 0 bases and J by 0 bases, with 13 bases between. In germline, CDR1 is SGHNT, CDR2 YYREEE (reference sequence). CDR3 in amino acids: CASSLVHSLYSNQPQHF. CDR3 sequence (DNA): TGTGCCAGCAGCTTGGTGCACAGCCTTTATAGCAATCAGCCCCAGCATTTT.

CDR3 protein: CASSEIGGGAATQYF. As DNA, the CDR3 is TGTGCCAGCAGTGAAATTGGGGGGGGCGCGGCGACCCAGTACTTC. The chain joins TRBV2 to TRBJ2-5, with a possible D match to TRBD2 (7 bases). CDR3 length: 15 amino acids. CDR1 and CDR2 from the germline V gene are SNHLY and FYNNEI. With 2 bases removed from V and 7 bases from J, the gap between germline ends came to 17 bases.

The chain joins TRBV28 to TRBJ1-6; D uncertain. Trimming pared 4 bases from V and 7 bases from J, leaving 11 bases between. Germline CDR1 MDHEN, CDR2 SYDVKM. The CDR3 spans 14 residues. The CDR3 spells CASSSPGRNSPLHF. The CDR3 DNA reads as TGTGCCAGCAGTTCTCCTGGTAGAAATTCACCCCTCCACTTT.

CDR3 amino acids: CSVLEVAQYF. In DNA, the CDR3 is TGCAGCGTTCTCGAGGTCGCGCAGTATTTT. This chain joins TRBV29-1 and TRBJ2-3; D uncertain. The CDR3 is 10 residues long. Trimming removed 5 bases at V and 10 bases at J, with 10 bases between. Germline V CDR1 and CDR2: SQVTM, ANQGSEA.

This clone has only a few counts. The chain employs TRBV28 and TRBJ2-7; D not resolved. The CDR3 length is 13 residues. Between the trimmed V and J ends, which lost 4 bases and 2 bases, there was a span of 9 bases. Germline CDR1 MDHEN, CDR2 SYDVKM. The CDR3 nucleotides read TGTGCCAGCAGTTCAGGCCGCACCTACGAGCAGTACTTC. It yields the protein CASSSGRTYEQYF.

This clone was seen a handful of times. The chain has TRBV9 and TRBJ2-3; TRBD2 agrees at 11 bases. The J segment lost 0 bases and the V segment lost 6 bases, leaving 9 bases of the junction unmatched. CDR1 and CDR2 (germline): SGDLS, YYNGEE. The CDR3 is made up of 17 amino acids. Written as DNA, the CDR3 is TGTGCCAGCAACACCCAAACTAGCGGGGGAAGCACAGATACGCAGTATTTT. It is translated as CASNTQTSGGSTDTQYF.

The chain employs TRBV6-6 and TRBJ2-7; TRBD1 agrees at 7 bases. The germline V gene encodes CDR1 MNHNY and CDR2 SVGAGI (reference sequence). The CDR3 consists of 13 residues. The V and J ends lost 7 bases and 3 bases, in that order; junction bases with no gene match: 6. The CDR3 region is CASTGQVGYEQYF. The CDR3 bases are TGTGCCAGCACTGGACAGGTGGGCTACGAGCAGTACTTC.

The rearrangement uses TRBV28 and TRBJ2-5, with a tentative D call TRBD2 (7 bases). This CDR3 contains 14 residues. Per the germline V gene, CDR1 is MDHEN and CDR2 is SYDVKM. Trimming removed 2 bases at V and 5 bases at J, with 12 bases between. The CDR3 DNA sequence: TGTGCCAGCAGTTTAGTGGGGGGGGCCGAGACCCAGTACTTC. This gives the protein CASSLVGGAETQYF.